The 26 T cell receptor beta chains below were found in one sample sequenced in a study of blood T cells in healthy people across ages. Sample-barcoded 5' priming and a J-beta primer mix drove a second PCR of 7 to 11 cycles. TCRdb passed the 5' RACE reads through MiXCR, listing each CDR3 protein once. The profile shows nearly 800,000 distinct CDR3 sequences, about 61% of them singletons. Specimen: blood. The receptors stem from a man aged 35-49 years in good health.

The chain has TRBV4-3 and TRBJ2-3; D gene unclear. The germline V gene encodes CDR1 LGHNA and CDR2 YSLEER. This CDR3 has 14 residues. Trimming cost V 1 base and J 5 bases, with 10 bases left between them. For the CDR3, the DNA is TGCGCCAGCAGCCAAGGGGGTCCTCTAGATACGCAGTATTTT. The encoded protein is CASSQGGPLDTQYF.

The CDR3 DNA reads as TGTGCCAGCAGACCGACAGGGCATGAGCAGTTCTTC. Protein sequence: CASRPTGHEQFF. The chain couples TRBV7-8 to TRBJ2-1, with 7 bases that match TRBD1. The CDR3 sequence is 12 residues long. The V segment lost 6 bases and the J segment 8 bases; nucleotides outside the gene matches: 4. The V gene's germline CDR1 is SGHVS and CDR2 FQNEAQ.

The chain carries TRBV6-2 or TRBV6-3 and TRBJ2-5; a weak D match, TRBD2 (5 bases). CDR1 and CDR2 (germline): MNHEY, SVGEGT. The CDR3 has 14 amino acids. V was cut by 5 bases and J by 11 bases, with 21 bases left in between. The chain's CDR3 is CASSPLDFPGEQYF. The CDR3 nucleotides read TGTGCCAGCAGTCCATTGGACTTCCCCGGGGAGCAGTACTTC.

V gene TRBV27 combines with J gene TRBJ1-6; tentative D call: TRBD1 (5 bases). Per the germline V gene, CDR1 is MNHEY and CDR2 is SMNVEV (reference sequence). This CDR3 is built from 16 residues. The ends were cut back, 7 bases at V and 0 bases at J, with 13 bases in the middle. The CDR3 loop reads CASTLVGGSYNSPLHF. The CDR3 bases are TGTGCCAGCACCCTGGTGGGGGGCTCCTATAATTCACCCCTCCACTTT.

A single count supports this clonotype. This chain joins TRBV20-1 and TRBJ2-1; the match to TRBD2 covers 7 bases. Germline CDR1 and CDR2: DFQATT and SNEGSKA (reference sequence). The CDR3 spans 14 residues. After removal of 3 bases from V and 6 bases from J, the junction contained 8 bases not matched to a gene. The DNA for the CDR3 is TGCAGTGCTAGGATACCGGGACTAATCAATGAGCAGTTCTTC. Residues: CSARIPGLINEQFF.

This chain joins TRBV28 and TRBJ1-1, with 9 bases lining up with TRBD1. The germline V gene has CDR1 MDHEN and CDR2 SYDVKM. The J segment lost 5 bases and the V segment lost 3 bases, leaving 10 bases of the junction unmatched. The CDR3 has 16 residues. The CDR3 reads CASSFGDRVWWTEAFF. In DNA, the CDR3 is TGTGCCAGCAGTTTCGGGGACAGGGTATGGTGGACTGAAGCTTTCTTT.

This chain joins TRBV7-2 and TRBJ2-1; 7 nucleotides line up with TRBD1. The germline gives CDR1 SGHTA, CDR2 FQGNSA. This CDR3 region has 15 residues. The V and J ends lost 2 bases and 3 bases, in that order; junction bases with no gene match: 4. CDR3 bases: TGTGCCAGCAGCTTAACAGGGGCGGACTACAATGAGCAGTTCTTC. Amino acid sequence: CASSLTGADYNEQFF.

This chain joins TRBV5-1 and TRBJ2-1; 7 bases map to TRBD2. V was pared by 0 bases and J by 7 bases, with 13 bases of the junction left unmatched. Germline-derived CDR1 and CDR2 are SGHRS and YFSETQ. CDR3 length: 17 amino acids. The CDR3 spells CASSLEGLPGLQNEQFF. CDR3 coding DNA: TGCGCCAGCAGCTTGGAGGGACTACCGGGGTTACAAAATGAGCAGTTCTTC.

The J gene is TRBJ2-5, the V gene TRBV20-1; 7 bases are a match to TRBD2. CDR1 is DFQATT and CDR2 is SNEGSKA in the germline V gene (reference sequence). The CDR3 runs 14 residues. The CDR3 DNA reads as TGCAGGACGATCCGGGAGGCAAATCAAGAGACCCAGTACTTC. Its protein is CRTIREANQETQYF.

This sequence joins TRBV7-9 and TRBJ2-1, with a weak D call TRBD2 (5 bases). V lost 6 bases, J lost 6 bases, and 15 bases lay in between. Germline values: CDR1 SEHNR, CDR2 FQNEAQ (reference sequence). The CDR3 contains 14 residues. Written as DNA, the CDR3 is TGTGCCAGCAGACTAGGGTCTGGGCCCAATGAGCAGTTCTTC. Its protein is CASRLGSGPNEQFF.

The chain recombines TRBV9 with TRBJ2-1; 14 bases fit TRBD2. V was pared by 4 bases and J by 5 bases, with 8 bases of the junction left unmatched. The germline V gene encodes CDR1 SGDLS and CDR2 YYNGEE. The CDR3 is made up of 17 amino acids. The CDR3 bases are TGTGCCAGCAGCCCAGGACTAGCGGGAGGCCTAAACAATGAGCAGTTCTTC. It specifies CASSPGLAGGLNNEQFF.

The chain combines TRBV14 with TRBJ2-7, with TRBD2 matching 8 bases. Judging by the DNA end, TRBJ2-5 fits better; the J call may be wrong. This CDR3 contains 15 residues. CDR1 is SGHDN, CDR2 FVKESK, per germline. This CDR3 is CASSPHGGRRETQYF. In DNA form, the CDR3 reads TGTGCCAGCAGCCCTCATGGCGGGAGGCGAGAGACCCAGTACTTC.

V gene TRBV7-2 combines with J gene TRBJ2-3; 7 bases match TRBD1. The CDR3 length is 15 residues. V dropped 4 bases and J dropped 1; count of bases not matched to a gene: 5. The germline V gene has CDR1 SGHTA and CDR2 FQGNSA. CDR3 residues: CASSSYQGGTDTQYF. Here the CDR3 DNA reads TGTGCCAGCAGCTCATATCAGGGGGGCACAGATACGCAGTATTTT. Drawing the rest from reference TRBV7-2 and TRBJ2-3, the complete variable domain is GAGVSQSPSNKVTEKGKDVELRCDPISGHTALYWYRQSLGQGLEFLIYFQGNSAPDKSGLPSDRFSAERTGGSVSTLTIQRTQQEDSAVYLCASSSYQGGTDTQYFGPGTRLTVL.

The V call is TRBV4-1, the J call TRBJ2-1; possible D gene TRBD2, 5 bases. Trimming cost V 0 bases and J 10 bases, with 10 bases left between them. The germline CDR1 and CDR2 sequences are MGHRA and YSYEKL. There are 13 residues in the CDR3. The CDR3 bases are TGCGCCAGCAGCCAAGAAGGAGGCTACGAGCAGTTCTTC. The encoded protein is CASSQEGGYEQFF.

This chain connects TRBV10-2 to TRBJ2-1; D might be TRBD2 (5 bases). Germline V gene sequence: CDR1 WSHSY, CDR2 SAAADI. CDR3 length equals 12 residues. With 6 bases removed from V and 14 bases from J, the gap between germline ends came to 17 bases. CDR3 loop: CASREQVTREFF. The CDR3 DNA reads TGCGCCAGCAGGGAGCAGGTAACTAGAGAGTTCTTC.

This clonotype was seen more than once but under ten times. The CDR3 nucleotides are TGTGCCAGCAGTTATTCCCCGGGAAGGCAAACCTACGAGCAGTACTTC. This encodes CASSYSPGRQTYEQYF. The chain has TRBV6-5 and TRBJ2-7, with TRBD2 as a possible D gene (5 bases). This CDR3 is 16 amino acids long. Per the germline V gene, CDR1 is MNHEY and CDR2 is SVGAGI. V lost 3 bases and J lost 2, with 17 bases in between.

The chain has TRBV12-3 or TRBV12-4 and TRBJ2-1; 10 nucleotides align to TRBD2. CDR3 length: 14 residues. V was clipped by 3 bases and J by 8 bases; unmatched bases: 4. This CDR3 reads CASSFGGTSDEQFF. In DNA, the CDR3 is TGTGCCAGCAGTTTCGGTGGGACTAGCGATGAGCAGTTCTTC.

The chain employs TRBV2 and TRBJ2-1, with unresolved D. CDR3 length: 13 amino acids. CDR1 and CDR2 from the germline V gene are SNHLY and FYNNEI. V was clipped by 8 bases and J by 4 bases, with 12 bases between them. CDR3 sequence: CASGWAGYNEQFF. The CDR3 nucleotides are TGTGCCAGCGGCTGGGCAGGTTACAATGAGCAGTTCTTC.

Turning to this clonotype: One base away lies a much larger clone, so this may be a sequencing read error. The chain links TRBV28 to TRBJ2-4; TRBD2 might be the D (5 bases). The CDR3 spans 11 residues. Germline CDR1 and CDR2: MDHEN and SYDVKM. Trimming pared 10 bases from V and 15 bases from J, leaving 19 bases between. The CDR3 loop reads CATGRAYERYF. The CDR3 nucleotides read TGTGCCACCGGGCGGGCCTACGAGCGGTACTTC.

The chain links TRBV28 to TRBJ1-2; D is unresolved. This CDR3 has 13 amino acids. Trimming removed 6 bases at V and 4 bases at J, with 12 bases between. Germline CDR1 and CDR2: MDHEN and SYDVKM. The CDR3 DNA reads TGTGCCAGCAGGGGAGGATGGCCCTATGGCTACACCTTC. Its protein product is CASRGGWPYGYTF.

The V and J genes are TRBV7-2 and TRBJ1-2; D unclear. The length of the CDR3 is 14 residues. With 2 bases removed from V and 6 bases from J, the gap between germline ends came to 13 bases. Per the germline V gene, CDR1 is SGHTA and CDR2 is FQGNSA. CDR3 sequence: CASSLPLNSDGYTF. In DNA, the CDR3 is TGTGCCAGCAGCTTACCCCTAAACAGCGATGGCTACACCTTC.

This chain connects TRBV15 to TRBJ2-1; D possibly uses TRBD1 or TRBD2 (6 bases each). The germline CDR1 and CDR2 sequences are LNHNV and YYDKDF (reference sequence). This CDR3 has 13 residues. V was trimmed by 10 bases and J by 7 bases, leaving 17 bases between them. Here the CDR3 DNA reads TGTGCCATCGGGGGCCCTGATAAAAATGAGCAGTTCTTC. Its protein product is CAIGGPDKNEQFF.

There are a few counts of this clonotype. This chain uses TRBV27 with TRBJ2-2; 9 bases agree with TRBD2. The junction had 8 bases not matched to a gene; V was cut back by 7 bases and J by 2 bases. This CDR3 contains 16 residues. The germline V gene encodes CDR1 MNHEY and CDR2 SMNVEV (reference sequence). The CDR3 sequence: CASIDTSGSNTGELFF. As DNA, the CDR3 is TGTGCCAGCATTGATACTAGCGGGTCCAACACCGGGGAGCTGTTTTTT.

This clonotype was detected ten times or more. The chain employs TRBV5-1 and TRBJ1-2; TRBD1 is a possible D gene (5 bases). The length of the CDR3 is 14 residues. Germline V gene data show CDR1 as SGHRS and CDR2 as YFSETQ. V was shortened by 3 bases and J by 4 bases, with 13 bases between the two germline ends. CDR3 nucleotides: TGCGCCAGCAGCTCGGAAGAAGGGGCCTATGGCTACACCTTC. This sequence encodes CASSSEEGAYGYTF.

This clonotype was observed a few times. V and J are TRBV27 and TRBJ2-7; 11 nucleotides line up with TRBD1. The V and J ends lost 7 bases and 5 bases, in that order; junction bases with no gene match: 4. Per germline, CDR1 MNHEY and CDR2 SMNVEV (reference sequence). This CDR3 has 13 residues. The CDR3 reads CASKGTGGHEQYF. DNA for the CDR3: TGTGCCAGCAAAGGGACAGGGGGTCACGAGCAGTACTTC.

The genes are TRBV2 and TRBJ1-6, with 7 bases that match TRBD1. Germline trimming cut 7 bases from V and 11 bases from J; bases unmatched to any gene: 20. Germline CDR1 and CDR2: SNHLY and FYNNEI. This CDR3 is built from 17 residues. The CDR3 protein is CASTRQGSTLGGPPLHF. The CDR3 region has the DNA TGTGCCAGCACTAGACAGGGCAGCACCTTAGGCGGGCCACCCCTCCACTTT.